Shown below are 16 T cell receptor beta chains from a single sample sequenced in a study of shared clonotypes between healthy human individuals. The data were produced by immunoSEQ multiplex PCR, yet TCRdb's version contains in-frame clones alone and is incomplete. Of about 600,000 clones in the sample, roughly 72% were seen once. Sequenced input: PBMCs. These receptors all come from a woman in her 40s in good health. Some clones in this sample may be carry-over from other donors' samples.

J is TRBJ2-3 and V is TRBV10-3; 9 bases align to TRBD1. J gave up 1 base and V 7 bases, and 3 bases lay outside the gene matches. The CDR3 spans 14 residues. CDR1 ENHRY and CDR2 SYGVKD come from the germline V gene. CDR3 DNA sequence: TGTGCCATCAATACAGGGGGCCGCACAGATACGCAGTATTTT. It yields the protein CAINTGGRTDTQYF.

The gene calls are TRBV5-1 and TRBJ1-6; 9 nucleotides agree with TRBD1. The J segment lost 6 bases and the V segment lost 0 bases, leaving 1 base of the junction unmatched. CDR1 is SGHRS, CDR2 YFSETQ, per germline. The CDR3 loop spans 15 amino acids. The CDR3 coding sequence is TGCGCCAGCAGCTTGGGGGACAGGGCTAATTCACCCCTCCACTTT. Protein: CASSLGDRANSPLHF.

The chain couples TRBV5-1 to TRBJ2-3; 14 bases agree with TRBD2. V dropped 4 bases and J dropped 5; count of bases not matched to a gene: 12. Germline V gene lookup returns CDR1 SGHRS and CDR2 YFSETQ. The CDR3 extends over 18 amino acids. The CDR3 spells CASSVGTSGSILGDTQYF. For the CDR3, the DNA is TGCGCCAGCAGCGTCGGGACTAGCGGGAGCATTCTTGGAGATACGCAGTATTTT. Looking up the rest from reference TRBV5-1 and TRBJ2-3 gives the full variable domain: KAGVTQTPRYLIKTRGQQVTLSCSPISGHRSVSWYQQTPGQGLQFLFEYFSETQRNKGNFPGRFSGRQFSNSRSEMNVSTLELGDSALYLCASSVGTSGSILGDTQYFGPGTRLTVL.

This chain joins TRBV2 and TRBJ2-7; possibly TRBD2 for D (5 bases). The CDR3 contains 12 residues. V lost 4 bases to trimming and J lost 2 bases, with 6 bases between them. Germline CDR1 and CDR2: SNHLY and FYNNEI. CDR3 DNA: TGTGCCAGCAGTGCGGGAACCTACGAGCAGTACTTC. Encoded protein: CASSAGTYEQYF.

This clone was counted between two and nine times. A far more abundant clone sits one base away, making this likely a read error. This chain uses TRBV30 with TRBJ2-7; D possibly uses TRBD1 or TRBD2 (8 bases each). Germline V lookup: CDR1 GTSNPN, CDR2 SVGIG (reference sequence). CDR3 size: 15 residues. The CDR3 spells CARSRGQGLVEEQYF. CDR3 coding DNA: TGTGCCCGGAGTCGAGGACAGGGACTAGTAGAGGAGCAGTACTTC.

The chain employs TRBV19 and TRBJ1-2; perhaps TRBD1 as D (5 bases). Per germline, CDR1 LNHDA and CDR2 SQIVND (reference sequence). Trimming took off 1 base at V and 3 bases at J, with 9 bases between the two ends. The CDR3 runs 14 residues. CDR3 in DNA: TGTGCCAGTAGTATAGCACAGGCCGACTATGGCTACACCTTC. This gives the protein CASSIAQADYGYTF.

The DNA of the CDR3 is TGTGCCAGCAGTTTAACTGGGAGCATGAACACTGAAGCTTTCTTT. As protein: CASSLTGSMNTEAFF. This chain connects TRBV27 to TRBJ1-1; D uncertain. CDR1 is MNHEY and CDR2 is SMNVEV in the germline V gene (reference sequence). The CDR3 consists of 15 residues. The V end lost 2 bases, the J end lost 0 bases, and 10 bases lay between the germline ends.

This clone has just a few counts. In the same sample, other DNA sequences code for this CDR3. This chain connects TRBV30 to TRBJ2-1; 11 bases are a match to TRBD2. The J segment lost 0 bases and the V segment lost 8 bases, leaving 3 bases of the junction unmatched. Germline CDR1 and CDR2: GTSNPN and SVGIG (reference sequence). The CDR3 sequence is 14 residues long. The CDR3 nucleotides read TGTGCCGGGACTAGCGGTAGCTCCTACAATGAGCAGTTCTTC. Amino acids: CAGTSGSSYNEQFF.

This rearrangement joins TRBV4-1 to TRBJ1-3; no clear D. V lost 3 bases, J lost 4 bases, and 7 bases lay in between. The germline CDR1 and CDR2 sequences are MGHRA and YSYEKL. The CDR3 runs to 13 residues. The CDR3 bases are TGCGCCAGCAGCCACCTGAACGGAAACACCATATATTTT. This gives the protein CASSHLNGNTIYF.

The chain uses TRBV5-8 and TRBJ2-7; no firm D call. The V end was cut by 4 bases, the J end by 6 bases, with 14 bases between. The CDR3 consists of 13 residues. The germline CDR1 and CDR2 sequences are SGHTS and YDEGEE. The CDR3 loop is CASSPSRNREQYF. The CDR3 nucleotides are TGTGCCAGCAGCCCGAGTCGGAATCGCGAGCAGTACTTC.

V gene TRBV11-3 combines with J gene TRBJ2-5, with D unresolved. The DNA end favors TRBJ2-7, so the J call may be wrong. Germline CDR1 and CDR2: SGHNT and YENEEA. The CDR3 length is 13 residues. The CDR3 reads CASSLGYGYEQYF. CDR3 nucleotide sequence: TGTGCCAGCAGCTTAGGCTATGGTTACGAGCAGTACTTC.

This chain joins TRBV7-2 and TRBJ2-5; 8 nucleotides match TRBD1. The V segment lost 5 bases and the J segment 7 bases; nucleotides outside the gene matches: 15. The V gene's germline CDR1 is SGHTA and CDR2 FQGNSA. The CDR3 sequence is 16 residues long. CDR3 protein: CASSEYAGGVIGTQYF. The CDR3 nucleotides are TGTGCCAGCAGCGAATACGCAGGGGGCGTAATTGGGACCCAGTACTTC.

This clone was seen ten or more times. V usage is TRBV9 and J usage is TRBJ2-3; D might be TRBD1 (5 bases). Germline assignment: CDR1 SGDLS and CDR2 YYNGEE. V was cut by 4 bases and J by 3 bases, with 12 bases left in between. This CDR3 has 14 residues. In nucleotides, the CDR3 is TGTGCCAGCAGCAAGCCAGGGATTACAGATACGCAGTATTTT. Its protein is CASSKPGITDTQYF.

This chain connects TRBV4-1 to TRBJ2-2; D not resolved. V gave up 2 bases and J gave up 7 bases, with 8 bases separating them. The CDR3 is 13 amino acids. Germline V CDR1 and CDR2: MGHRA, YSYEKL. CDR3 amino acids: CASSQRGSGELFF. The CDR3 DNA reads as TGCGCCAGCAGCCAACGAGGCAGCGGGGAGCTGTTTTTT.

This clone has only one observation. The chain joins TRBV29-1 to TRBJ2-5; D ambiguous. The closer fit of TRBJ2-7 to the DNA end suggests the J call may be wrong. Germline lookup yields CDR1 SQVTM and CDR2 ANQGSEA. CDR3 length: 16 residues. CDR3 bases: TGCAGCGTTGAAGATCGTGCAGGTTTGGGAATGTACGAGCAGTACTTC. This sequence encodes CSVEDRAGLGMYEQYF.

The V gene is TRBV21-1, the J gene TRBJ2-7; whether TRBD2, the table's D call, matches the DNA was not checked. TRBV21-1 is classified as a pseudogene. The CDR3 loop spans 14 amino acids. CDR3 sequence: CASSEAGDGCEQYF. Written as DNA, the CDR3 is TGTGCCAGTTCAGAAGCGGGAGACGGGTGCGAGCAGTACTTC.